The 23 T cell receptor beta chains below come from one sample, sequenced in a study of T cell changes during pregnancy in multiple sclerosis. Measured with immunoSEQ multiplex PCR; TCRdb has only the in-frame clones, and not every one. The sample shows 70,000 to 90,000 clones, about 93% of them seen only once. Source: peripheral blood, taken in the second trimester of pregnancy. The origin of the receptors is a female donor in good health, enrolled as a control in a pregnancy study.

This clone was observed once. The chain links TRBV6-5 to TRBJ2-3; D is possibly TRBD1 (6 bases). The CDR3 runs to 14 residues. Germline CDR1 reads MNHEY; CDR2 reads SVGAGI. Trimming pared 4 bases from V and 2 bases from J, leaving 10 bases between. The CDR3 spells CASSSQGLTDTQYF. The DNA for the CDR3 is TGTGCCAGCAGTTCACAGGGTCTCACAGATACGCAGTATTTT.

The chain is built from TRBV7-8 and TRBJ2-1; D unclear. The V gene lost 1 base and the J gene lost 9 bases, with 13 bases spanning the gap. The CDR3 sequence is 14 residues long. Germline CDR1 and CDR2: SGHVS and FQNEAQ. CDR3 sequence reads: CASSLVVGAIEQFF. CDR3 coding DNA: TGTGCCAGCAGCTTAGTGGTAGGAGCCATTGAGCAGTTCTTC.

The chain is built from TRBV19 and TRBJ1-2, with D maybe TRBD1 (6 bases). V gave up 1 base and J gave up 4 bases, with 13 bases separating them. CDR1 LNHDA and CDR2 SQIVND come from the germline V gene (reference sequence). This CDR3 contains 15 residues. The CDR3 coding sequence is TGTGCCAGTAGTATAGGACAGGCGAACACCTATGGCTACACCTTC. Translated: CASSIGQANTYGYTF.

The chain recombines TRBV27 with TRBJ2-7, with D possibly being TRBD1 (5 bases). The germline gives CDR1 MNHEY, CDR2 SMNVEV (reference sequence). V was shortened by 2 bases and J by 0 bases, with 11 bases between the two germline ends. The CDR3 extends over 15 amino acids. The CDR3, as DNA: TGTGCCAGCAGTTTAAAGGGGTTATACTCCTACGAGCAGTACTTC. Translated: CASSLKGLYSYEQYF.

This chain connects TRBV7-3 to TRBJ2-3, with TRBD2 matching over 13 bases. J was trimmed by 6 bases and V by 4 bases; bases with no gene match: 7. Germline-derived CDR1 and CDR2 are SGHTA and FQGTGA. The CDR3 is 16 residues long. CDR3 protein: CASSSTLAGGVDTQYF. DNA for the CDR3: TGTGCCAGCAGCTCAACACTAGCGGGGGGGGTCGATACGCAGTATTTT.

This chain connects TRBV5-1 to TRBJ1-4; possibly TRBD1 for D (6 bases). In germline, CDR1 is SGHRS, CDR2 YFSETQ. The CDR3 loop spans 16 amino acids. The germline V and J ends were trimmed by 0 bases and 2 bases, with 11 bases remaining between them. CDR3 nucleotides: TGCGCCAGCAGCTTGGTAGGACAGAGCACTAATGAAAAACTGTTTTTT. It is translated as CASSLVGQSTNEKLFF.

The J gene is TRBJ2-7, the V gene TRBV11-2, with TRBD1 identical over 9 bases. The germline gives CDR1 SGHAT, CDR2 FQNNGV. The CDR3 runs to 15 residues. J lost 8 bases, V lost 0 bases, and 8 bases had no gene match. CDR3 bases: TGTGCCAGCAGCTTAGAGTTGGGACAGGGAAGTAAGCAGTACTTC. Translated: CASSLELGQGSKQYF.

This sequence joins TRBV27 and TRBJ1-2; 8 bases map to TRBD1. J lost 4 bases, V lost 6 bases, and 10 bases had no gene match. This CDR3 is 15 amino acids long. Germline V lookup: CDR1 MNHEY, CDR2 SMNVEV (reference sequence). The CDR3 DNA follows: TGTGCCAGCAGACCTGGACAGGGCTCTATCTATGGCTACACCTTC. It specifies CASRPGQGSIYGYTF.

This chain uses TRBV7-8 with TRBJ2-2; D may be TRBD1 (5 bases). V lost 2 bases to trimming and J lost 0 bases, with 10 bases between them. The CDR3 has 16 residues. CDR1 and CDR2 from the germline V gene are SGHVS and FQNEAQ. The CDR3 DNA follows: TGTGCCAGCAGCTTACTCAGGGTCTCGAACACCGGGGAGCTGTTTTTT. The encoded protein is CASSLLRVSNTGELFF.

The V gene is TRBV7-8, the J gene TRBJ1-1, with 10 bases lining up with TRBD1. Per the germline V gene, CDR1 is SGHVS and CDR2 is FQNEAQ. CDR3 length: 15 amino acids. The trim removed 5 bases at V and 4 bases at J, leaving 7 bases unmatched. This chain's CDR3 is CASSPGTGVVTEAFF. CDR3 nucleotides: TGTGCCAGCAGCCCCGGGACAGGGGTTGTCACTGAAGCTTTCTTT. The whole variable domain, remainder taken from reference TRBV7-8 and TRBJ1-1, is GAGVSQSPRYKVAKRGQDVALRCDPISGHVSLFWYQQALGQGPEFLTYFQNEAQLDKSGLPSDRFFAERPEGSVSTLKIQRTQQEDSAVYLCASSPGTGVVTEAFFGQGTRLTVV.

V usage is TRBV2 and J usage is TRBJ2-1, with 15 positions matching TRBD2. Unmatched junction bases numbered 16, after V lost 7 bases and J lost 12 bases. CDR1 and CDR2 (germline): SNHLY, FYNNEI. This CDR3 region has 17 residues. CDR3 residues: CASTLMGLAGGKEGQFF. CDR3 coding DNA: TGTGCCAGCACTCTAATGGGACTAGCGGGGGGAAAAGAAGGGCAGTTCTTC.

The genes are TRBV7-9 and TRBJ1-4; no firm D call. CDR1 and CDR2 from the germline V gene are SEHNR and FQNEAQ (reference sequence). V gave up 4 bases and J gave up 0 bases, with 9 bases separating them. The CDR3 totals 15 residues. CDR3 in amino acids: CASSSPEATNEKLFF. CDR3 DNA sequence: TGTGCCAGCAGCTCCCCAGAGGCAACTAATGAAAAACTGTTTTTT. Together with reference TRBV7-9 and TRBJ1-4, the CDR3 gives the full variable domain: DTGVSQNPRHKITKRGQNVTFRCDPISEHNRLYWYRQTLGQGPEFLTYFQNEAQLEKSRLLSDRFSAERPKGSFSTLEIQRTEQGDSAMYLCASSSPEATNEKLFFGSGTQLSVL.

This clone has only a few counts. The J gene is TRBJ1-2, the V gene TRBV7-9; possible D gene TRBD1, 6 bases. CDR3 length equals 15 residues. Trimming cost V 6 bases and J 3 bases, with 17 bases left between them. Germline V gene lookup returns CDR1 SEHNR and CDR2 FQNEAQ (reference sequence). The CDR3 region is CASSQTGNVDYGYTF. In DNA form, the CDR3 reads TGTGCCAGCAGTCAAACAGGGAATGTCGACTATGGCTACACCTTC.

The J gene is TRBJ1-6, the V gene TRBV4-3; TRBD1 agrees at 7 bases. This CDR3 has 16 residues. Germline assignment: CDR1 LGHNA and CDR2 YSLEER. Unmatched junction bases numbered 9, after V lost 3 bases and J lost 7 bases. The CDR3 region is CASSQANRGVNSPLHF. CDR3 DNA sequence: TGCGCCAGCAGCCAGGCTAACAGGGGAGTCAATTCACCCCTCCACTTT.

The rearrangement uses TRBV29-1 and TRBJ1-2, with a possible D match to TRBD1 (6 bases). V shed 1 base and J shed 4 bases, with 16 bases lying between them. Germline V gene data show CDR1 as SQVTM and CDR2 as ANQGSEA. The CDR3 has 15 amino acids. The CDR3 here is CSVEVEQGGVYGYTF. In nucleotides, the CDR3 is TGCAGCGTTGAAGTCGAACAGGGAGGGGTCTATGGCTACACCTTC.

The V call is TRBV19, the J call TRBJ2-3; D unclear. Trimming removed 3 bases from V and 4 bases from J, with 2 bases in between. The CDR3 sequence is 11 residues long. CDR1 is LNHDA and CDR2 is SQIVND in the germline V gene (reference sequence). The CDR3 here is CASSISDTQYF. In nucleotides, the CDR3 is TGTGCCAGTAGTATCTCAGATACGCAGTATTTT.

The chain links TRBV5-4 to TRBJ2-5; D might be TRBD1 (6 bases). V was cut by 2 bases and J by 2 bases, with 10 bases left in between. Germline lookup yields CDR1 SGHNT and CDR2 YYREEE (reference sequence). The CDR3 has 14 residues. CDR3 sequence: CASSLGGQQETQYF. DNA for the CDR3: TGTGCCAGCAGCTTAGGGGGACAACAAGAGACCCAGTACTTC.

The V call is TRBV10-1, the J call TRBJ2-1, with 7 bases that match TRBD2. The CDR3 runs 16 residues. Germline V lookup: CDR1 WNHNN, CDR2 SYGVQD (reference sequence). J lost 6 bases, V lost 6 bases, and 14 bases had no gene match. This chain's CDR3 is CASRMPGLQTLNEQFF. The CDR3 DNA sequence: TGCGCCAGCAGGATGCCGGGACTACAAACGCTCAATGAGCAGTTCTTC.

This clone came up a few times. The V and J genes are TRBV1 and TRBJ2-7; the table gives TRBD2 as D, unverified against the DNA. TRBV1 is reported as a pseudogene. The CDR3 covers 14 residues. The CDR3 DNA reads as TGCACCAGCAGGGGGAGGGGAATACCCTACGAGCAGTACTTC. Protein: CTSRGRGIPYEQYF.

The rearrangement links TRBV6-5 to TRBJ1-4; the D gene is possibly TRBD1 (6 bases). The V and J ends lost 5 bases and 5 bases respectively, with 12 bases between them. Germline V lookup: CDR1 MNHEY, CDR2 SVGAGI. The CDR3 consists of 14 residues. The CDR3 bases are TGTGCCAGCAGTCCGAGGACAGTGAATGAAAAACTGTTTTTT. Amino acids: CASSPRTVNEKLFF.

The chain recombines TRBV7-2 with TRBJ1-3; D call uncertain. The V end was cut by 5 bases, the J end by 0 bases, with 8 bases between. The germline V gene encodes CDR1 SGHTA and CDR2 FQGNSA. The CDR3 runs to 14 residues. The CDR3 protein is CASSPKHSGNTIYF. CDR3 nucleotides: TGTGCCAGCAGCCCAAAGCACTCTGGAAACACCATATATTTT.

This chain uses TRBV19 with TRBJ2-1; TRBD2 matches at 8 bases. This CDR3 has 13 residues. Per germline, CDR1 LNHDA and CDR2 SQIVND (reference sequence). V lost 10 bases and J lost 9; bases outside the gene matches: 11. The CDR3 DNA is TGTGCCACAAGGGCGGGGGGAGTAGGTGAGCAGTTCTTC. It encodes CATRAGGVGEQFF.

The chain recombines TRBV27 with TRBJ1-2; tentative D call: TRBD1 (5 bases). The V end was cut by 5 bases, the J end by 6 bases, with 19 bases between. The CDR3 has 15 amino acids. CDR1 is MNHEY, CDR2 SMNVEV, per germline (reference sequence). The CDR3 DNA is TGTGCCAGCAGTCCCAAGCATGGGGGGTGGGATGGCTACACCTTC. Translating gives CASSPKHGGWDGYTF.